A single sample gave rise to the 2 T cell receptor beta chains below, sequenced in a study of blood T cell repertoires in COVID-19. Generated by immunoSEQ multiplex PCR, the TCRdb table keeps only in-frame clones and is missing some. Of 150,000 to 200,000 clones listed, almost 80% were seen once; the top ten hold 17%. Sequenced material: peripheral blood. The receptors derive from a man aged 60 to 69 with active or convalescent COVID-19.

This clone was picked up a small number of times. The chain couples TRBV5-1 to TRBJ2-2; no firm D call. The germline V and J ends were trimmed by 1 base and 6 bases, with 10 bases remaining between them. CDR1 is SGHRS and CDR2 is YFSETQ in the germline V gene. The CDR3 has 14 amino acids. The DNA for the CDR3 is TGCGCCAGCAGCTTGTTTGTTTCAGCCGGGGAGCTGTTTTTT. Translation gives CASSLFVSAGELFF. The whole variable domain, filled in from reference TRBV5-1 and TRBJ2-2, reads KAGVTQTPRYLIKTRGQQVTLSCSPISGHRSVSWYQQTPGQGLQFLFEYFSETQRNKGNFPGRFSGRQFSNSRSEMNVSTLELGDSALYLCASSLFVSAGELFFGEGSRLTVL.

This clone has just a few counts. The CDR3 region is CASSPDTTGQPQHF. Here the CDR3 DNA reads TGTGCCAGCTCACCTGATACGACGGGTCAGCCCCAGCATTTT. The V call is TRBV18, the J call TRBJ1-5; the D is unclear. Trimming removed 3 bases from V and 6 bases from J, with 12 bases in between. This CDR3 has 14 amino acids. The germline gives CDR1 KGHSH, CDR2 LQKENI.